The rows below give T cell receptor beta chains drawn from one sample of a study of blood T cell repertoires in COVID-19. Sequenced by immunoSEQ multiplex PCR; TCRdb stores in-frame clones only, minus some. This table holds approximately 260,000 clones, approximately 85% found once. Sequenced: peripheral blood. The receptors stem from a woman between 70 and 85 years old with acute or convalescent COVID-19. Both conserved end residues are part of each CDR3. Each record gives: CDR3 DNA, CDR3 protein, clone size, D gene, CDR3 length, V gene, J gene. D genes are given only for firm matches. Clone size is shown for a subset of rows, as once, few, many or a class of expanded clone.

DNA: TGCGCCAGCAGCCCAGGGACTAGCGGGGATTTCACAGATACGCAGTATTTT; CDR3: CASSPGTSGDFTDTQYF; size: .; D: TRBD2; length: 17; V: TRBV5-1; J: TRBJ2-3
DNA: TGTGCCAGCAGAAATAATGGGGGCCCCGGGGAGCTGTTTTTT; CDR3: CASRNNGGPGELFF; size: .; D: .; length: 14; V: TRBV3-1/TRBV3-2; J: TRBJ2-2
DNA: TGTGCCAGCAGCCAAGGTAGCGGGAACAACCAAGAGACCCAGTACTTC; CDR3: CASSQGSGNNQETQYF; size: .; D: TRBD2; length: 16; V: TRBV4-2; J: TRBJ2-5
DNA: TGTGCCAGCAGCTCCGGGAGGGGCGGATTCTATGGCTACACCTTC; CDR3: CASSSGRGGFYGYTF; size: .; D: .; length: 15; V: TRBV7-9; J: TRBJ1-2
DNA: TGTGCCAGCAGCCCCACTTCGGGGATTAACAACTATGGCTACACCTTC; CDR3: CASSPTSGINNYGYTF; size: .; D: .; length: 16; V: TRBV9; J: TRBJ1-2
DNA: TGTGCCAGCAGTGAAGGGATTGGGGCCCCCGGTCACACTGAAGCTTTCTTT; CDR3: CASSEGIGAPGHTEAFF; size: .; D: .; length: 17; V: TRBV6-1; J: TRBJ1-1
DNA: TGCGCCAGCAGCTCCCTAGCCCCGGGGGCCAACGTCCTGACTTTC; CDR3: CASSSLAPGANVLTF; size: once; D: .; length: 15; V: TRBV5-1; J: TRBJ2-6
DNA: TGTGCCAGTAGAGACACACCCCGTAGCAATCAGCCCCAGCATTTT; CDR3: CASRDTPRSNQPQHF; size: .; D: .; length: 15; V: TRBV19; J: TRBJ1-5
DNA: TGTGCCAGCAGCTTAAACCCTCGCGGGGGGCAGAATTCACCCCTCCACTTT; CDR3: CASSLNPRGGQNSPLHF; size: .; D: .; length: 17; V: TRBV5-4; J: TRBJ1-6
DNA: TGCGCCATCCTCGGACAGGATGACTACTACGAGCAGTACTTC; CDR3: CAILGQDDYYEQYF; size: .; D: TRBD1; length: 14; V: TRBV23-1; J: TRBJ2-7
DNA: TGCAGCGGAGGGGCGGGGGGCACTGAAGCTTTCTTT; CDR3: CSGGAGGTEAFF; size: .; D: .; length: 12; V: TRBV29-1; J: TRBJ1-1
DNA: TGTGCCAGCAGCCCCGGACAGGGAAATCTCGAGCAGTACTTC; CDR3: CASSPGQGNLEQYF; size: once; D: TRBD1; length: 14; V: TRBV5-8; J: TRBJ2-7
DNA: TGTGCCAGCAGCTACGGTGTTTGGCAGCCCCAGCATTTT; CDR3: CASSYGVWQPQHF; size: .; D: .; length: 13; V: TRBV11-2; J: TRBJ1-5
DNA: TGCAGCGTTGGGGACAGTAACTATGGCTACACCTTC; CDR3: CSVGDSNYGYTF; size: .; D: TRBD1; length: 12; V: TRBV29-1; J: TRBJ1-2
DNA: TGCAGCGTTGATGGTTCGACTAGCGGGGCGTACGAGCAGTACTTC; CDR3: CSVDGSTSGAYEQYF; size: .; D: TRBD2; length: 15; V: TRBV29-1; J: TRBJ2-7
DNA: TGTGCCAGCAGCCCTACTCCCTCCCGGTCCTTTGAGCAGTACTTC; CDR3: CASSPTPSRSFEQYF; size: .; D: .; length: 15; V: TRBV9; J: TRBJ2-7
DNA: TGTGCCAGCAGCTTCCGGGACAGGGTGAGGGAAGCTTTCTTT; CDR3: CASSFRDRVREAFF; size: .; D: TRBD1; length: 14; V: TRBV5-4; J: TRBJ1-1
DNA: TGCGCCAGCAGTCCCCTCCCCCCACAGGACCAAGAGACCCAGTACTTC; CDR3: CASSPLPPQDQETQYF; size: .; D: .; length: 16; V: TRBV23-1; J: TRBJ2-5
DNA: TGTGCCAGCAGCGAATCCGGGACTAGTGTAGATACGCAGTATTTT; CDR3: CASSESGTSVDTQYF; size: .; D: TRBD2; length: 15; V: TRBV3-1/TRBV3-2; J: TRBJ2-3
DNA: TGCGCCAGCAGCTCGTATCCCGGGACAGCTAATGAAAAACTGTTTTTT; CDR3: CASSSYPGTANEKLFF; size: once; D: TRBD1; length: 16; V: TRBV5-1; J: TRBJ1-4
DNA: TGCGCCAGCAGCGATAGATACGGACAGGCCGGGGAGCTGTTTTTT; CDR3: CASSDRYGQAGELFF; size: .; D: TRBD1; length: 15; V: TRBV5-1; J: TRBJ2-2
DNA: TGTGCCAGCAGCTTACAGGGGGATAAGTCACCCCTCCACTTT; CDR3: CASSLQGDKSPLHF; size: few; D: TRBD1; length: 14; V: TRBV7-2; J: TRBJ1-6
DNA: TGCAGTGCACCCAAGGGGGCTGGCTACACCTTC; CDR3: CSAPKGAGYTF; size: .; D: TRBD1; length: 11; V: TRBV20-1; J: TRBJ1-2
DNA: TGTGCCAGCACCGAGGGGGCAGGGAGCTCCTACGAGCAGTACTTC; CDR3: CASTEGAGSSYEQYF; size: .; D: TRBD1; length: 15; V: TRBV28; J: TRBJ2-7
DNA: TGTGCCAGCAGCTTTAAGGAGATGGGCGAGCAGTACTTC; CDR3: CASSFKEMGEQYF; size: few; D: .; length: 13; V: TRBV7-3; J: TRBJ2-7
DNA: TGCGCCAGCAGTGACGGCGGGGTCCAACCCGAGCAGTACTTC; CDR3: CASSDGGVQPEQYF; size: .; D: .; length: 14; V: TRBV10-1; J: TRBJ2-7
DNA: TGTGCCAGCAGCCGCCCGACAGGGGGCTACACCTTC; CDR3: CASSRPTGGYTF; size: .; D: TRBD1; length: 12; V: TRBV3-1/TRBV3-2; J: TRBJ1-2
DNA: TGTGCCAGCAGCCAAGTATCGGGAAGGGATCAGCCCCAGCATTTT; CDR3: CASSQVSGRDQPQHF; size: .; D: .; length: 15; V: TRBV3-1/TRBV3-2; J: TRBJ1-5
DNA: TGTGCCAGCAGCCAAGTATCCACGGTCCGCGGGAACATTCAGTACTTC; CDR3: CASSQVSTVRGNIQYF; size: .; D: .; length: 16; V: TRBV3-1/TRBV3-2; J: TRBJ2-4
DNA: TGTGCCTGGACTCCGGGGGAGTCAGGGGGTTCAGAAGCTTTCTTT; CDR3: CAWTPGESGGSEAFF; size: .; D: TRBD1; length: 15; V: TRBV30; J: TRBJ1-1
DNA: TGTGCCAGCAGTATGTTCGGTGAGCAGTTCTTC; CDR3: CASSMFGEQFF; size: .; D: .; length: 11; V: TRBV6-2/TRBV6-3; J: TRBJ2-1
DNA: TGTGCCAGCAGCTTCAACAGTCTTAACACTGAAGCTTTCTTT; CDR3: CASSFNSLNTEAFF; size: .; D: .; length: 14; V: TRBV7-3; J: TRBJ1-1
DNA: TGTGCCAGCAGCCAAGGCGCAGTGCTTACTACCTACGAGCAGTACTTC; CDR3: CASSQGAVLTTYEQYF; size: .; D: .; length: 16; V: TRBV3-1/TRBV3-2; J: TRBJ2-7
DNA: TGTGCCAGCAGGACGGGGGGAACGGACACTGAAGCTTTCTTT; CDR3: CASRTGGTDTEAFF; size: once; D: .; length: 14; V: TRBV2; J: TRBJ1-1
DNA: TGTGCCAGCTCAACGGACAGGGCTTTGCATCCGGCTGGAAACACCATATATTTT; CDR3: CASSTDRALHPAGNTIYF; size: .; D: TRBD1; length: 18; V: TRBV18; J: TRBJ1-3
DNA: TGTGCCAGCAGCTTCTTTGGGACAGGGAGATCTGAAGCTTTCTTT; CDR3: CASSFFGTGRSEAFF; size: .; D: TRBD1; length: 15; V: TRBV11-2; J: TRBJ1-1